Listed below are T cell receptor beta chains from one sample, sequenced in a study of blood T cell repertoires in COVID-19. TCRdb's copy holds only in-frame clones and misses some; the assay was immunoSEQ multiplex PCR. The table lists around 450,000 clones, roughly 87% of them singletons, with more than 0.55% in the top ten. Material for sequencing was PBMCs or T cells enriched from blood (not recorded which). These TCRs come from a man between 18 and 35 years old who had recovered from COVID-19. CDR3s include the opening cysteine and the closing phenylalanine or tryptophan. The order of the fields is V gene, J gene, clone size, D gene, CDR3 DNA, CDR3 protein. D genes are given only for firm matches. Part of the rows lack a size; the others show once, few, many or a class for expanded clones.

v_gene: TRBV2; j_gene: TRBJ1-3; abundance: -; d_gene: -; CDR3nt: TGTGCCAGCAGTGAAGTCGGGGGGGCGCGGGGAAACACCATATATTTT; CDR3aa: CASSEVGGARGNTIYF
v_gene: TRBV5-8; j_gene: TRBJ2-7; abundance: -; d_gene: -; CDR3nt: TGTGCCAGCAGCCCCTGGCCCCTAGCGCGTAATCCCTCCTACGAGCAGTACTTC; CDR3aa: CASSPWPLARNPSYEQYF
v_gene: TRBV5-4; j_gene: TRBJ1-6; abundance: -; d_gene: TRBD1; CDR3nt: TGTGCCAGCAGCTCTCGGACAGGGAATAATTCACCCCTCCACTTT; CDR3aa: CASSSRTGNNSPLHF
v_gene: TRBV6-5; j_gene: TRBJ2-2; abundance: -; d_gene: -; CDR3nt: TGTGCCAGCAGTTACTCGGACAGGAACACCGGGGAGCTGTTTTTT; CDR3aa: CASSYSDRNTGELFF
v_gene: TRBV15; j_gene: TRBJ2-7; abundance: -; d_gene: TRBD2; CDR3nt: TGTGCCACCAGCAGAGATCGGTTTGGCGGGAGTCTAGAGGAGCAGTACTTC; CDR3aa: CATSRDRFGGSLEEQYF
v_gene: TRBV5-1; j_gene: TRBJ1-6; abundance: -; d_gene: -; CDR3nt: TGCGCCAGCAGCGTAGACAGCGACCGGGCCCTCCACTTT; CDR3aa: CASSVDSDRALHF
v_gene: TRBV3-1/TRBV3-2; j_gene: TRBJ2-1; abundance: -; d_gene: TRBD2; CDR3nt: TGTGCCAGCAGCCAAGGTTATAGCGGGGGTCGGGAGCAGTTCTTC; CDR3aa: CASSQGYSGGREQFF
v_gene: TRBV10-2; j_gene: TRBJ2-7; abundance: few; d_gene: TRBD2; CDR3nt: TGCGCCAGCAGTGAGGGACTAGCCTCCTACGAGCAGTACTTC; CDR3aa: CASSEGLASYEQYF
v_gene: TRBV5-8; j_gene: TRBJ1-2; abundance: -; d_gene: -; CDR3nt: TGTGCCAGCAGCTTTTCCCCGACAGGTCGTACTAACTATGGCTACACCTTC; CDR3aa: CASSFSPTGRTNYGYTF
v_gene: TRBV2; j_gene: TRBJ1-3; abundance: -; d_gene: -; CDR3nt: TGTGCCAGCAGTCTCAGGGAGGGAGACACCATATATTTT; CDR3aa: CASSLREGDTIYF
v_gene: TRBV13; j_gene: TRBJ1-2; abundance: -; d_gene: -; CDR3nt: TGTGCCAGCAGCTTATATGGGTGGGGCTCTAACTATGGCTACACCTTC; CDR3aa: CASSLYGWGSNYGYTF
v_gene: TRBV27; j_gene: TRBJ2-4; abundance: -; d_gene: -; CDR3nt: TGTGCCAGCAGTTTATCGAACATTATAGCCAAAAACATTCAGTACTTC; CDR3aa: CASSLSNIIAKNIQYF
v_gene: TRBV7-9; j_gene: TRBJ2-2; abundance: -; d_gene: TRBD2; CDR3nt: TGTGCCAGCAGCTTAGGAACACTAGCGGGGCTCCCGTACTCCGGGGAGCTGTTTTTT; CDR3aa: CASSLGTLAGLPYSGELFF
v_gene: TRBV3-1/TRBV3-2; j_gene: TRBJ2-1; abundance: -; d_gene: TRBD2; CDR3nt: TGTGCCAGCAGCCCCCTACTAGCGGGGGGGCTTTATGAGCAGTTCTTC; CDR3aa: CASSPLLAGGLYEQFF
v_gene: TRBV2; j_gene: TRBJ2-7; abundance: -; d_gene: TRBD1; CDR3nt: TGTGCCAGCAATCTCGGCAGGGGGTATGTCTTC; CDR3aa: CASNLGRGYVF
v_gene: TRBV7-9; j_gene: TRBJ2-5; abundance: -; d_gene: TRBD2; CDR3nt: TGTGCCAGCAGCTTAGCCAGCGGGAGAGGAGAGACCCAGTACTTC; CDR3aa: CASSLASGRGETQYF
v_gene: TRBV2; j_gene: TRBJ1-6; abundance: -; d_gene: -; CDR3nt: TGTGCCAGCAGTGAAGGGGGAGATTCACCCCTCCACTTT; CDR3aa: CASSEGGDSPLHF
v_gene: TRBV7-2; j_gene: TRBJ2-3; abundance: -; d_gene: TRBD2; CDR3nt: TGTGCCAGCAGCCATACCCGTCAGACTAGCGGGAGGACAGATACGCAGTATTTT; CDR3aa: CASSHTRQTSGRTDTQYF
v_gene: TRBV7-9; j_gene: TRBJ2-7; abundance: -; d_gene: TRBD2; CDR3nt: TGTGCCATCGGGGGACTAGCGACGAACGAGCAGTACTTC; CDR3aa: CAIGGLATNEQYF
v_gene: TRBV9; j_gene: TRBJ1-2; abundance: once; d_gene: TRBD1; CDR3nt: TGTGCCAGCAGCGTAGCTACCGGGACAGGGGTTGGCTATGGCTACACCTTC; CDR3aa: CASSVATGTGVGYGYTF
v_gene: TRBV19; j_gene: TRBJ1-5; abundance: -; d_gene: -; CDR3nt: TGTGCCAGTATTGGAGCAGGGGTAAATCAGCCCCAGCATTTT; CDR3aa: CASIGAGVNQPQHF
v_gene: TRBV19; j_gene: TRBJ2-7; abundance: -; d_gene: -; CDR3nt: TGTGCCAGTAGTGCAGGACTGGACGAGCAGTACTTC; CDR3aa: CASSAGLDEQYF